The 17 T cell receptor beta chains below all came from one sample that was sequenced in a study of blood T cell repertoires in COVID-19. The protocol was immunoSEQ multiplex PCR, while the TCRdb copy is restricted to in-frame clones and leaves out a portion. Here the sample spans roughly 250,000 clones, 87% being singletons. Sequencing used peripheral blood. The receptors derive from a man in his 60s who had recovered from COVID-19.

This clone was recorded only once. The gene calls are TRBV5-4 and TRBJ2-7, with D maybe TRBD2 (5 bases). Germline V gene lookup returns CDR1 SGHNT and CDR2 YYREEE (reference sequence). V lost 0 bases to trimming and J lost 3 bases, with 13 bases between them. The CDR3 consists of 15 residues. The CDR3 region is CASSLGGGPYYEQYF. CDR3 DNA: TGTGCCAGCAGCTTGGGTGGAGGCCCCTACTACGAGCAGTACTTC.

This clone appeared a few times. This sequence joins TRBV6-4 and TRBJ1-2, with 9 nucleotides matching TRBD1. Germline loops: CDR1 MRHNA, CDR2 SNTAGT. The junction had 9 bases not matched to a gene; V was cut back by 2 bases and J by 8 bases. CDR3 size: 15 residues. Here the CDR3 reads CASSDPRTGVRGYTF. The CDR3 DNA reads TGTGCCAGCAGTGACCCAAGGACAGGGGTGCGCGGCTACACCTTC.

The chain couples TRBV18 to TRBJ2-2, with D perhaps matching TRBD2 (6 bases). Trimming cost V 5 bases and J 2 bases, with 12 bases left between them. CDR1 KGHSH and CDR2 LQKENI come from the germline V gene. This CDR3 has 15 residues. CDR3 protein: CASSAGTLNTGELFF. In DNA, the CDR3 is TGTGCCAGCTCAGCCGGGACTTTAAACACCGGGGAGCTGTTTTTT.

The chain is built from TRBV5-1 and TRBJ2-5, with D unclear. Germline lookup yields CDR1 SGHRS and CDR2 YFSETQ. V was shortened by 2 bases and J by 5 bases, with 7 bases between the two germline ends. The CDR3 extends over 12 amino acids. The CDR3 loop is CASSFSFETQYF. CDR3 in DNA: TGCGCCAGCAGCTTCAGTTTTGAGACCCAGTACTTC.

J is TRBJ2-2 and V is TRBV18; 9 bases are a match to TRBD1. Germline assignment: CDR1 KGHSH and CDR2 LQKENI. The length of the CDR3 is 17 residues. V lost 0 bases, J lost 3 bases, and 5 bases stayed unmatched. CDR3 sequence reads: CASSPPGQGSHTGELFF. In nucleotides, the CDR3 is TGTGCCAGCTCACCACCCGGACAGGGGTCCCACACCGGGGAGCTGTTTTTT. Variable domain in full (rest from reference TRBV18 and TRBJ2-2): NAGVMQNPRHLVRRRGQEARLRCSPMKGHSHVYWYRQLPEEGLKFMVYLQKENIIDESGMPKERFSAEFPKEGPSILRIQQVVRGDSAAYFCASSPPGQGSHTGELFFGEGSRLTVL.

This clone is a singleton in its sample. V and J are TRBV9 and TRBJ2-1; 14 nucleotides line up with TRBD2. The CDR3 covers 20 residues. Germline assignment: CDR1 SGDLS and CDR2 YYNGEE. V shed 3 bases, J shed 6 bases, and the junction held 17 bases outside the gene matches. The CDR3 loop is CASSGWTGTSGGRPANEQFF. The CDR3 nucleotides are TGTGCCAGCAGCGGATGGACCGGGACTAGCGGGGGCCGGCCTGCCAATGAGCAGTTCTTC.

This chain connects TRBV24-1 to TRBJ1-2, with 9 nucleotides matching TRBD1. Germline CDR1 is KGHDR and CDR2 is SFDVKD. V gave up 3 bases and J gave up 5 bases; unmatched junction bases: 3. CDR3 length equals 14 residues. CDR3 DNA sequence: TGTGCCACCAGTGATATGGACAGGGGATATGGCTACACCTTC. Translating it yields CATSDMDRGYGYTF.

This sequence joins TRBV5-6 and TRBJ2-7, with D unclear. The V end lost 4 bases, the J end lost 0 bases, and 11 bases lay between the germline ends. This CDR3 contains 14 residues. Germline assignment: CDR1 SGHDT and CDR2 YYEEEE. CDR3 protein: CASSHLRRSYEQYF. CDR3 coding DNA: TGTGCCAGCAGCCATCTGAGGCGCTCCTACGAGCAGTACTTC.

This clone was seen only once. V usage is TRBV7-7 and J usage is TRBJ1-2; D uncertain. There are 15 residues in the CDR3. Trimming pared 5 bases from V and 3 bases from J, leaving 16 bases between. CDR1 is SSHAT and CDR2 is FNYEAQ in the germline V gene (reference sequence). The CDR3 sequence: CASSLPHRFHYGYTF. DNA of the CDR3: TGTGCCAGCAGCCTCCCACACAGATTTCACTATGGCTACACCTTC.

The rearrangement joins TRBV4-1 to TRBJ2-2, with 7 bases fitting TRBD1. J lost 1 base, V lost 3 bases, and 2 bases had no gene match. Germline CDR1 MGHRA, CDR2 YSYEKL. The CDR3 consists of 15 residues. The CDR3 DNA reads TGCGCCAGCAGCCAGTGGGACAGGAACACCGGGGAGCTGTTTTTT. Its translation: CASSQWDRNTGELFF.

V is TRBV30 and J is TRBJ1-5, with D tentatively TRBD1 (5 bases). This CDR3 contains 15 residues. The V and J ends lost 8 bases and 6 bases respectively, with 23 bases between them. From germline, CDR1 is GTSNPN and CDR2 SVGIG (reference sequence). In nucleotides, the CDR3 is TGTGCCAGACCTCCGGGACTCGGGGTAGGTCAGCCCCAGCATTTT. The encoded protein is CARPPGLGVGQPQHF.

The CDR3, as DNA: TGTGCCAGCAGAAAATACAGGGACACTGAAGCTTTCTTT. It yields the protein CASRKYRDTEAFF. The rearrangement links TRBV7-2 to TRBJ1-1; D is perhaps TRBD1 (6 bases). The germline V gene encodes CDR1 SGHTA and CDR2 FQGNSA. The V and J ends lost 6 bases and 3 bases respectively, with 11 bases between them. The length of the CDR3 is 13 residues. The whole variable domain, remainder taken from reference TRBV7-2 and TRBJ1-1, is GAGVSQSPSNKVTEKGKDVELRCDPISGHTALYWYRQSLGQGLEFLIYFQGNSAPDKSGLPSDRFSAERTGGSVSTLTIQRTQQEDSAVYLCASRKYRDTEAFFGQGTRLTVV.

The rearrangement links TRBV4-1 to TRBJ2-3, with D possibly matching TRBD1 (6 bases). The CDR3 spans 16 residues. Trimming left V 0 bases short and J 6 bases short, with 16 bases between. Germline V CDR1 and CDR2: MGHRA, YSYEKL. Here the CDR3 reads CASSQEKAGAADTQYF. The CDR3 region has the DNA TGCGCCAGCAGCCAAGAAAAGGCAGGGGCCGCGGATACGCAGTATTTT.

The rearrangement links TRBV27 to TRBJ2-1; a weak D match, TRBD2 (7 bases). The V gene lost 3 bases and the J gene lost 9 bases, with 12 bases spanning the gap. CDR1 and CDR2 from the germline V gene are MNHEY and SMNVEV (reference sequence). This CDR3 has 13 amino acids. DNA for the CDR3: TGTGCCAGCAGTTTCACGGGGGGCAGTGAGCAGTTCTTC. Protein: CASSFTGGSEQFF.

The chain employs TRBV25-1 and TRBJ1-2; 7 nucleotides agree with TRBD1. The V segment lost 3 bases and the J segment 8 bases; nucleotides outside the gene matches: 12. Looked up from germline, CDR1 is MGHDK and CDR2 is SYGVNS. The CDR3 covers 15 residues. CDR3 in DNA: TGTGCCAGCAGTGACCCCATCAGGGGGGATGAGGGCTACACCTTC. Translating gives CASSDPIRGDEGYTF.

V usage is TRBV12-3 or TRBV12-4 and J usage is TRBJ2-4; D is unclear. The CDR3 consists of 11 residues. Trimming took off 5 bases at V and 7 bases at J, with 6 bases between the two ends. Here the CDR3 reads CASSIRNIQYF. CDR3 nucleotides: TGTGCCAGCAGTATACGGAACATTCAGTACTTC.

This clone came up once. The V gene is TRBV29-1, the J gene TRBJ2-7, with D tentatively TRBD1 (7 bases). The germline V gene encodes CDR1 SQVTM and CDR2 ANQGSEA. This CDR3 spans 15 amino acids. The V gene lost 3 bases and the J gene lost 5 bases, with 20 bases spanning the gap. CDR3 in amino acids: CSVEFGPGGSHEQYF. CDR3 in DNA: TGCAGCGTTGAGTTTGGCCCAGGGGGGTCCCACGAGCAGTACTTC.